This entry lists 5 T cell receptor beta chains sequenced from one sample in a study of blood T cell repertoires in COVID-19. Measured with immunoSEQ multiplex PCR; TCRdb has only the in-frame clones, and not every one. The sample includes 180,000 or so clones, more than 85% seen only once; the top ten take roughly 0.99%. Sample: peripheral blood. The origin of the receptors is a man aged 18 to 29 with acute or convalescent COVID-19.

The V call is TRBV7-9, the J call TRBJ1-3, with a tentative D call TRBD1 (5 bases). Per germline, CDR1 SEHNR and CDR2 FQNEAQ (reference sequence). The CDR3 covers 16 residues. Trimming pared 7 bases from V and 9 bases from J, leaving 25 bases between. The DNA of the CDR3 is TGTGCCAGCAACGGCCTCGGGCAGGGCCCTTCTAGCACCATATATTTT. Its translation: CASNGLGQGPSSTIYF.

The chain recombines TRBV6-6 with TRBJ1-5; D not resolved. The germline CDR1 and CDR2 sequences are MNHNY and SVGAGI (reference sequence). The CDR3 contains 14 residues. The V and J ends lost 5 bases and 3 bases respectively, with 11 bases between them. Here the CDR3 reads CASSPWEVNQPQHF. CDR3 DNA sequence: TGTGCCAGCAGTCCCTGGGAGGTCAATCAGCCCCAGCATTTT.

CDR3 amino acids: CASRGPNYGYTF. As DNA, the CDR3 is TGTGCCAGCAGGGGCCCGAACTATGGCTACACCTTC. The chain employs TRBV2 and TRBJ1-2; no definite D call. This CDR3 is built from 12 residues. The V gene's germline CDR1 is SNHLY and CDR2 FYNNEI. The ends were cut back, 6 bases at V and 2 bases at J, with 7 bases in the middle.

The gene calls are TRBV2 and TRBJ1-2; 10 nucleotides line up with TRBD1. CDR1 SNHLY and CDR2 FYNNEI come from the germline V gene. Unmatched junction bases numbered 7, after V lost 9 bases and J lost 0 bases. This CDR3 is built from 15 residues. CDR3 in amino acids: CARQDRGLSNYGYTF. The CDR3 DNA follows: TGTGCCAGGCAAGACAGGGGGCTCTCTAACTATGGCTACACCTTC.

V gene TRBV5-4 combines with J gene TRBJ1-1, with a possible D match to TRBD1 (6 bases). Trimming shortened V by 0 bases and J by 1 base, and 10 bases separated the two germline ends. Per germline, CDR1 SGHNT and CDR2 YYREEE (reference sequence). CDR3 length: 15 amino acids. The CDR3 bases are TGTGCCAGCAGCTTGGTTGACAGGTCGAACACTGAAGCTTTCTTT. Its protein is CASSLVDRSNTEAFF. Drawing the rest from reference TRBV5-4 and TRBJ1-1, the complete variable domain is ETGVTQSPTHLIKTRGQQVTLRCSSQSGHNTVSWYQQALGQGPQFIFQYYREEENGRGNFPPRFSGLQFPNYSSELNVNALELDDSALYLCASSLVDRSNTEAFFGQGTRLTVV.